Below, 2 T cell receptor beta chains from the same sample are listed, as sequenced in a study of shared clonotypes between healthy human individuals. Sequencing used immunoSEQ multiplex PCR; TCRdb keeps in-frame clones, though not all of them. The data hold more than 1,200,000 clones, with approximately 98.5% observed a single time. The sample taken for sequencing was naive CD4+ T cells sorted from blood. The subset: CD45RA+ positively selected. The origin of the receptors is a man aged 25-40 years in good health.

This CDR3 reads CASSLIVAGRRHSYNEQFF. For the CDR3, the DNA is TGTGCCAGCAGTTTAATAGTTGCGGGACGACGACACTCCTACAATGAGCAGTTCTTC. This chain uses TRBV27 with TRBJ2-1; TRBD2 is a possible D gene (6 bases). This CDR3 has 19 amino acids. From germline, CDR1 is MNHEY and CDR2 SMNVEV (reference sequence). V lost 2 bases and J lost 0, with 20 bases in between.

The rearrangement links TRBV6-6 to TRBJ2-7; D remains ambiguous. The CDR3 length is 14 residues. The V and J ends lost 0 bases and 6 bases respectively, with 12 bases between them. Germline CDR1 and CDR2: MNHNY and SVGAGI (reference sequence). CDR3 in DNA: TGTGCCAGCAGTTACTCCTATTCTAGACCCGAGCAGTACTTC. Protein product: CASSYSYSRPEQYF.